Shown below are 30 T cell receptor beta chains from a single sample sequenced in a study of sequential checkpoint blockade in melanoma. The data were produced by immunoSEQ multiplex PCR, yet TCRdb's version contains in-frame clones alone and is incomplete. The table records more than 5,000 clones, 20% of them present only once. This sample's treatment: randomized to nivolumab then ipilimumab (arm A) or the reverse (arm B). The input for sequencing was tumor tissue (inferred from file names), taken from a patient given nivolumab and ipilimumab in sequence. The receptors stem from a human donor with melanoma.

The rearrangement uses TRBV5-1 and TRBJ1-6; TRBD1 matches 7 bases. The CDR3 extends over 18 amino acids. V was pared by 0 bases and J by 0 bases, with 6 bases of the junction left unmatched. The germline V gene encodes CDR1 SGHRS and CDR2 YFSETQ. The CDR3 DNA reads as TGCGCCAGCAGCTTGGGGTTCAGGGGGTGCTCCTATAATTCACCCCTCCACTTT. Amino acid sequence: CASSLGFRGCSYNSPLHF.

V is TRBV5-1 and J is TRBJ1-1; 9 positions agree with TRBD1. The V and J ends lost 4 bases and 0 bases, in that order; junction bases with no gene match: 7. The CDR3 has 16 residues. The germline gives CDR1 SGHRS, CDR2 YFSETQ. The CDR3 sequence is CASSLTGGSMNTEAFF. The DNA for the CDR3 is TGCGCCAGCAGCCTGACAGGGGGGTCGATGAACACTGAAGCTTTCTTT.

The rearrangement links TRBV6-7 to TRBJ2-7; D gene ambiguous. TRBV6-7 is flagged as an ORF with uncertain function. Trimming took 4 bases from V and 6 from J, leaving 7 bases between them. This CDR3 spans 11 amino acids. CDR3 sequence reads: CASSLGGEQYF. The CDR3 DNA sequence: TGTGCCAGCAGTTTGGGTGGCGAGCAGTACTTC.

Judged by abundance, this clone is medium-sized (0.01 to 0.1%). The rearrangement links TRBV6-8 to TRBJ1-3; D not certain. V was trimmed by 0 bases and J by 4 bases, leaving 10 bases between them. The CDR3 length is 15 residues. Germline V gives CDR1 MNHGY, CDR2 SAAAGT. CDR3 sequence: CASSYSEGIGNTIYF. The CDR3, as DNA: TGTGCCAGCAGTTACTCAGAGGGTATAGGAAACACCATATATTTT.

The chain carries TRBV19 and TRBJ1-2, with TRBD1 matching 10 bases. The CDR3 has 16 residues. CDR1 is LNHDA, CDR2 SQIVND, per germline (reference sequence). V lost 5 bases and J lost 4; bases outside the gene matches: 10. The CDR3, as DNA: TGTGCCAGTAGTGCCTCTGACAGGGGGCAAATCTATGGCTACACCTTC. Translation: CASSASDRGQIYGYTF.

This clone showed up many times. The chain carries TRBV6-8 and TRBJ1-1; D gene uncertain. This CDR3 region has 14 residues. From germline, CDR1 is MNHGY and CDR2 SAAAGT. The V end was cut by 2 bases, the J end by 1 base, with 8 bases between. CDR3: CASSYAQPNTEAFF. CDR3 in DNA: TGTGCCAGCAGTTACGCGCAGCCGAACACTGAAGCTTTCTTT.

The gene calls are TRBV23-1 and TRBJ1-1; D is possibly TRBD1 (6 bases). TRBV23-1 is an ORF for which the function is uncertain. This CDR3 spans 13 amino acids. V lost 8 bases and J 2 bases, leaving 12 bases between the germline ends. The CDR3 here is CASGGGVNTEAFF. The CDR3 DNA reads TGCGCCAGCGGGGGCGGAGTAAACACTGAAGCTTTCTTT.

This clone was seen a few times. The chain is built from TRBV30 and TRBJ1-1; D may be TRBD1 (6 bases). This CDR3 region has 15 residues. Trimming stripped 1 base from V and 4 bases from J, with 16 bases between. Germline values: CDR1 GTSNPN, CDR2 SVGIG (reference sequence). The CDR3 nucleotides read TGTGCCTGGAGTGACCTGACAGGTTACGGCACTGAAGCTTTCTTT. Amino acid sequence: CAWSDLTGYGTEAFF.

This clone was seen a handful of times. The genes are TRBV10-2 and TRBJ1-6; D unclear. This CDR3 contains 16 residues. V lost 3 bases and J 7 bases, leaving 16 bases between the germline ends. Germline lookup yields CDR1 WSHSY and CDR2 SAAADI. The CDR3 DNA reads TGCGCCAGCAGTGACTGGGCGCTCTGGGAGAATTCACCCCTCCACTTT. Its protein product is CASSDWALWENSPLHF.

This clone was counted a single time. The chain couples TRBV29-1 to TRBJ1-1, with TRBD1 as a possible D gene (5 bases). Deletions cut 6 bases from V and 1 base from J, with 12 bases between. Germline CDR1 is SQVTM and CDR2 is ANQGSEA. The CDR3 consists of 13 residues. The CDR3 nucleotides are TGCAGCGTCGAGGGCAGGGCGAACACTGAAGCTTTCTTT. Its translation is CSVEGRANTEAFF.

The chain has TRBV25-1 and TRBJ1-2; 10 nucleotides match TRBD1. Germline assignment: CDR1 MGHDK and CDR2 SYGVNS. This CDR3 spans 18 amino acids. Unmatched junction bases numbered 8, after V lost 0 bases and J lost 1 base. Here the CDR3 reads CASSEYGFGTGVNYGYTF. The CDR3 region has the DNA TGTGCCAGCAGTGAATATGGTTTCGGGACAGGGGTTAACTATGGCTACACCTTC.

The chain uses TRBV5-1 and TRBJ2-6, with D possibly matching TRBD2 (5 bases). The V gene's germline CDR1 is SGHRS and CDR2 YFSETQ. The germline V and J ends were trimmed by 2 bases and 4 bases, with 10 bases remaining between them. This CDR3 is 15 amino acids long. CDR3 DNA: TGCGCCAGCAGCTTATCAACGGGAGGGGCCAACGTCCTGACTTTC. This encodes CASSLSTGGANVLTF.

This clone showed up just a few times. This chain connects TRBV5-1 to TRBJ2-7, with D tentatively TRBD2 (5 bases). The CDR3 consists of 15 residues. The germline V gene has CDR1 SGHRS and CDR2 YFSETQ. Trimming stripped 4 bases from V and 0 bases from J, with 14 bases between. The CDR3 DNA is TGCGCCAGCAGCCCCACAGAGGGCCGCTCCTACGAGCAGTACTTC. As protein: CASSPTEGRSYEQYF.

In the case of this clone: This sample also contains other DNA sequences that code for the same CDR3. The gene calls are TRBV5-1 and TRBJ2-7; 11 bases map to TRBD1. Trimming removed 4 bases from V and 3 bases from J; junction bases left unmatched: 6. The CDR3 consists of 15 residues. Germline CDR1 is SGHRS and CDR2 is YFSETQ. The CDR3 sequence is CASSLGGTGGYEQYF. As DNA, the CDR3 is TGCGCCAGCAGCCTGGGGGGGACAGGGGGCTACGAGCAGTACTTC.

This clone showed up many times. The chain carries TRBV11-3 and TRBJ1-5; 8 bases are a match to TRBD1. The CDR3 loop spans 15 amino acids. Germline V CDR1 and CDR2: SGHNT, YENEEA. J gave up 5 bases and V 5 bases, and 8 bases lay outside the gene matches. In nucleotides, the CDR3 is TGTGCCAGCAGCCCGACAGGGGCGGGAGATCAGCCCCAGCATTTT. Its protein product is CASSPTGAGDQPQHF.

This clone was counted between two and nine times. The rearrangement links TRBV28 to TRBJ2-5; 7 nucleotides line up with TRBD2. V gave up 2 bases and J gave up 4 bases; unmatched junction bases: 7. The CDR3 is 15 residues long. Germline CDR1 reads MDHEN; CDR2 reads SYDVKM. CDR3 amino acids: CASSLIIQRGETQYF. The DNA for the CDR3 is TGTGCCAGCAGTTTAATTATCCAGCGGGGAGAGACCCAGTACTTC.

Of note for this clone: Germline is not matched at one junction end, which may reflect a read error. The chain carries TRBV6-8 and TRBJ1-1, with 8 bases that match TRBD1. Germline V gene data show CDR1 as MNHGY and CDR2 as SAAAGT. The CDR3 consists of 14 residues. The CDR3 loop reads CAISVQGAGTEAFF. In nucleotides, the CDR3 is TGTGCCATCAGTGTCCAGGGGGCAGGCACTGAAGCTTTCTTT.

This clone was observed a few times. The chain combines TRBV28 with TRBJ1-5; D call uncertain. The V gene's germline CDR1 is MDHEN and CDR2 SYDVKM. The V and J ends lost 7 bases and 2 bases respectively, with 21 bases between them. This CDR3 has 17 residues. CDR3 bases: TGTGCCAGCATGAGGTACGAGGTCCGGTATGGCAATCAGCCCCAGCATTTT. It encodes CASMRYEVRYGNQPQHF.

V and J are TRBV5-1 and TRBJ2-1; D is possibly TRBD1 (6 bases). Looked up from germline, CDR1 is SGHRS and CDR2 is YFSETQ. The V and J ends lost 5 bases and 4 bases respectively, with 13 bases between them. This CDR3 is built from 14 residues. The CDR3 nucleotides read TGCGCCAGCAGGTACCGACAGGATTACAATGAGCAGTTCTTC. Its translation: CASRYRQDYNEQFF.

The chain uses TRBV9 and TRBJ1-5; D is uncertain. V lost 5 bases to trimming and J lost 0 bases, with 6 bases between them. Germline assignment: CDR1 SGDLS and CDR2 YYNGEE. The CDR3 runs to 13 residues. CDR3 amino acids: CASSQYSNQPQHF. The CDR3 nucleotides read TGTGCCAGCAGTCAGTATAGCAATCAGCCCCAGCATTTT.

A few counts support this clone. The chain uses TRBV9 and TRBJ2-6, with D possibly being TRBD1 or TRBD2 (6 bases each). The V end was cut by 3 bases, the J end by 6 bases, with 16 bases between. CDR1 is SGDLS and CDR2 is YYNGEE in the germline V gene. This CDR3 region has 16 residues. The chain's CDR3 is CASSDYREVTANVLTF. In nucleotides, the CDR3 is TGTGCCAGCAGCGATTACAGGGAGGTGACGGCCAACGTCCTGACTTTC.

The V call is TRBV19, the J call TRBJ2-7; tentatively, D is TRBD1 (5 bases). The CDR3 spans 16 residues. Trimming shortened V by 2 bases and J by 1 base, and 15 bases separated the two germline ends. The germline V gene has CDR1 LNHDA and CDR2 SQIVND (reference sequence). The CDR3 is CASSIFPSQGSYEQYF. The CDR3 nucleotides are TGTGCCAGTAGTATATTCCCTAGTCAGGGATCCTACGAGCAGTACTTC.

This clone was recorded many times. The chain carries TRBV11-3 and TRBJ2-7; maybe TRBD1 (5 bases). The CDR3 runs to 15 residues. Trimming stripped 5 bases from V and 5 bases from J, with 19 bases between. The germline CDR1 and CDR2 sequences are SGHNT and YENEEA. The CDR3 sequence is CASSLEVRRVDEQYF. CDR3 nucleotide sequence: TGTGCCAGCAGCCTGGAAGTGCGCAGGGTCGACGAGCAGTACTTC.

V usage is TRBV25-1 and J usage is TRBJ1-3; D unresolved. The CDR3 runs 16 residues. Trimming shortened V by 2 bases and J by 0 bases, and 11 bases separated the two germline ends. The germline CDR1 and CDR2 sequences are MGHDK and SYGVNS. CDR3 sequence (DNA): TGTGCCAGCAGTGAAGAAAGGAGGCCCTCTGGAAACACCATATATTTT. Its translation is CASSEERRPSGNTIYF.

This clone was recorded a few times. The chain joins TRBV18 to TRBJ2-7, with a weak D call TRBD1 (6 bases). Looked up from germline, CDR1 is KGHSH and CDR2 is LQKENI. The V end was cut by 2 bases, the J end by 3 bases, with 14 bases between. The CDR3 spans 15 residues. The CDR3 spells CASSPTVPGDYEQYF. For the CDR3, the DNA is TGTGCCAGCTCACCAACGGTCCCAGGGGACTACGAGCAGTACTTC.

The gene calls are TRBV2 and TRBJ1-6; TRBD1 is a possible D gene (6 bases). Trimming took off 3 bases at V and 9 bases at J, with 15 bases between the two ends. In germline, CDR1 is SNHLY, CDR2 FYNNEI. This CDR3 has 15 residues. CDR3 residues: CASSDFGTRTSPLHF. DNA for the CDR3: TGTGCCAGCAGTGATTTCGGGACAAGAACTTCACCCCTCCACTTT.

V and J are TRBV18 and TRBJ2-5; D might be TRBD1 (5 bases). V shed 4 bases and J shed 4 bases, with 10 bases lying between them. Germline CDR1 and CDR2: KGHSH and LQKENI. The CDR3 sequence is 13 residues long. Written as DNA, the CDR3 is TGTGCCAGCTCACTTAGGACACGAGAGACCCAGTACTTC. It yields the protein CASSLRTRETQYF.

A note on this clone: Other DNA sequences in the sample encode the same CDR3. The CDR3 nucleotides read TGCGCCAGCAGCTTGGGCGGGACAGGGGGCTACGAGCAGTACTTC. This translates into CASSLGGTGGYEQYF. The chain has TRBV5-1 and TRBJ2-7, with 11 bases matching TRBD1. Germline lookup yields CDR1 SGHRS and CDR2 YFSETQ. Trimming cost V 0 bases and J 3 bases; bases outside gene matches: 2. This CDR3 has 15 amino acids.

The DNA for the CDR3 is TGTGCCAGCTCACAAGCTTATAGAGACTACGAGCAGTACTTC. Its translation is CASSQAYRDYEQYF. The chain links TRBV18 to TRBJ2-7; D is uncertain. Deletions cut 4 bases from V and 3 bases from J, with 13 bases between. The CDR3 sequence is 14 residues long. The germline V gene has CDR1 KGHSH and CDR2 LQKENI.

V gene TRBV28 combines with J gene TRBJ1-2; D is possibly TRBD1 (6 bases). The V end lost 3 bases, the J end lost 7 bases, and 12 bases lay between the germline ends. This CDR3 has 13 amino acids. From germline, CDR1 is MDHEN and CDR2 SYDVKM. The CDR3 sequence is CASSLPGAGGYTF. The DNA for the CDR3 is TGTGCCAGCAGTTTGCCAGGGGCGGGTGGCTACACCTTC.